Listed here is a single TCR beta chain. The sample comes from a study of shared clonotypes between healthy human individuals. Some clones are missing from TCRdb's copy, which holds only in-frame ones; the method was immunoSEQ multiplex PCR. Of about 580,000 clones in the sample, roughly 98% were seen once. The CDR3 is 13 amino acids. The germline CDR1 and CDR2 sequences are MNHNY and SVGAGI (reference sequence). With 6 bases removed from V and 3 bases from J, the gap between germline ends came to 12 bases. Naive CD8 cells comprised CD45RO-negative, CCR7-positively selected cells, excluding terminally differentiated effector memory CD45RA+ cells.

The specimen was naive CD8+ T cells sorted from blood. The chain combines TRBV6-6 with TRBJ2-7, with D possibly matching TRBD1 (6 bases). The sequence derives from a man aged 30-40 years in good health. The CDR3 reads CASRSGTLYEQYF. In DNA, the CDR3 is TGTGCCAGCAGATCCGGGACACTCTACGAGCAGTACTTC.